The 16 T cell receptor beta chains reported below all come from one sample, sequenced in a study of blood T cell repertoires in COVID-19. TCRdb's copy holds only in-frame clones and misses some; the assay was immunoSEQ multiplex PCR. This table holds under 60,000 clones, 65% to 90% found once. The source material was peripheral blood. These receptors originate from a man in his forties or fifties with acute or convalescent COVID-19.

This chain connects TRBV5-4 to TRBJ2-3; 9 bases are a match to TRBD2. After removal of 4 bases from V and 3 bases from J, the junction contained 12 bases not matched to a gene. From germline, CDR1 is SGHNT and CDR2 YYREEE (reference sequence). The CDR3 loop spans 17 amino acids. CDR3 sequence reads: CASSPGGLAGRTDTQYF. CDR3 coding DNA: TGTGCCAGCAGCCCGGGAGGCCTAGCGGGGAGAACAGATACGCAGTATTTT.

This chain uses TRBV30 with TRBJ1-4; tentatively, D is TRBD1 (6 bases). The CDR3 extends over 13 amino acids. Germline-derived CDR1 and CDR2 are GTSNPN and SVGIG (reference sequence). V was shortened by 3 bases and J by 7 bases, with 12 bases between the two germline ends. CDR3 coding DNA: TGTGCCTGGAGACTTGCAGGGGCTGAAAAACTGTTTTTT. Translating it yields CAWRLAGAEKLFF.

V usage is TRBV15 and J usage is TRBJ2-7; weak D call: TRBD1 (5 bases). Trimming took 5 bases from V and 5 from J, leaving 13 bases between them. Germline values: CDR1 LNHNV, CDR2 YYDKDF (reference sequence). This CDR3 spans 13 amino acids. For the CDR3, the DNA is TGTGCCACCAGCCCAGGGAAACGGGACGAGCAGTACTTC. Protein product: CATSPGKRDEQYF.

DNA for the CDR3: TGTGCCAGCAGCTCTCTAGGGCGGGGGGCCTCCACAGATACGCAGTATTTT. Its protein product is CASSSLGRGASTDTQYF. This chain uses TRBV7-3 with TRBJ2-3, with 8 bases that match TRBD2. The CDR3 has 17 residues. The germline V gene encodes CDR1 SGHTA and CDR2 FQGTGA. Trimming removed 4 bases from V and 2 bases from J; junction bases left unmatched: 11. The variable domain in full, completed from reference TRBV7-3 and TRBJ2-3, reads GAGVSQTPSNKVTEKGKYVELRCDPISGHTALYWYRQSLGQGPEFLIYFQGTGAADDSGLPNDRFFAVRPEGSVSTLKIQRTERGDSAVYLCASSSLGRGASTDTQYFGPGTRLTVL.

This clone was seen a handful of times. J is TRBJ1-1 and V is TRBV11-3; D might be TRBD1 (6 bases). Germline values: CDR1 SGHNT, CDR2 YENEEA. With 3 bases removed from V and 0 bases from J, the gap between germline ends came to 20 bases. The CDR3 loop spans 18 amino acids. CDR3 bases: TGTGCCAGCAGCTTCCGAGGTGGGGGGGCCAGCGTGAACACTGAAGCTTTCTTT. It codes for CASSFRGGGASVNTEAFF.

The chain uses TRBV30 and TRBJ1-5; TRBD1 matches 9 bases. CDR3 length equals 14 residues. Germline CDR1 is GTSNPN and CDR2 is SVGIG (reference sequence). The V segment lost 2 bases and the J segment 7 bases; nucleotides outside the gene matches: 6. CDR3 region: CAWSTGGGRQPQHF. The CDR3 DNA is TGTGCCTGGAGTACAGGGGGCGGAAGGCAGCCCCAGCATTTT.

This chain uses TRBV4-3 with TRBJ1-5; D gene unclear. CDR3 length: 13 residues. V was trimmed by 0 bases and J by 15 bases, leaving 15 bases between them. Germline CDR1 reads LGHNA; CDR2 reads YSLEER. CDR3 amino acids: CASSQDSRDKRHF. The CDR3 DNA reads TGCGCCAGCAGCCAAGATTCTCGAGACAAGAGGCATTTT.

The CDR3 region has the DNA TGTGCCAGCAGCTTACGAGTCACCGGGGAGCTGTTTTTT. It yields the protein CASSLRVTGELFF. The chain is built from TRBV7-9 and TRBJ2-2; D is ambiguous. The V gene's germline CDR1 is SEHNR and CDR2 FQNEAQ (reference sequence). V was cut by 2 bases and J by 4 bases, with 5 bases left in between. This CDR3 is built from 13 residues.

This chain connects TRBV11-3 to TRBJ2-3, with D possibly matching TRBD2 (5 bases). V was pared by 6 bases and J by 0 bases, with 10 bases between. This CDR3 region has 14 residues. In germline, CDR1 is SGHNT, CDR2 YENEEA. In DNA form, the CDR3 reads TGTGCCAGCAGTGTAGGACTTAGCACAGATACGCAGTATTTT. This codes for CASSVGLSTDTQYF.

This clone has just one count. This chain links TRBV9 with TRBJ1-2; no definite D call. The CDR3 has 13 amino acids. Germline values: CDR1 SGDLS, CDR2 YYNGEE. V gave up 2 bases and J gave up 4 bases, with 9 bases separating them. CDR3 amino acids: CASSVDIIYGYTF. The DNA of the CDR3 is TGTGCCAGCAGCGTTGACATCATCTATGGCTACACCTTC.

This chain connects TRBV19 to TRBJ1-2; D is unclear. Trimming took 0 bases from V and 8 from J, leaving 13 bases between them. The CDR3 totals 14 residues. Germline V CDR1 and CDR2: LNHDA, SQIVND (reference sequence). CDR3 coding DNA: TGTGCCAGTAGTATAGATGTGAGTTTGTACGGCTACACCTTC. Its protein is CASSIDVSLYGYTF.

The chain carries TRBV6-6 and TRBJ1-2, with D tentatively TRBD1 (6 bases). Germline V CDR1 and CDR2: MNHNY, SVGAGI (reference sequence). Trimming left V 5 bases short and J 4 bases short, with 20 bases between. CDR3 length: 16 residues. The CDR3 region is CASSPQPIQGAYGYTF. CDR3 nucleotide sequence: TGTGCCAGCAGTCCTCAACCGATACAGGGCGCCTATGGCTACACCTTC.

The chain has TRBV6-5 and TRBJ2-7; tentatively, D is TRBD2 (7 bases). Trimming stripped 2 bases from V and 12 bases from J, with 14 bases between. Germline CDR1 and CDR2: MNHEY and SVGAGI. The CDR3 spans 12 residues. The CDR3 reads CASSYKGGERYF. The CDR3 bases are TGTGCCAGCAGTTACAAGGGGGGGGAACGGTACTTC.

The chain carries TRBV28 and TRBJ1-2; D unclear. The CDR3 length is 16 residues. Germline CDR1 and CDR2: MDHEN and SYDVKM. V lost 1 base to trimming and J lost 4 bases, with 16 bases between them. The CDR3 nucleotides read TGTGCCAGCAGTTTATCCCCAGTTCAGTCTTCCTATGGCTACACCTTC. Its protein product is CASSLSPVQSSYGYTF.

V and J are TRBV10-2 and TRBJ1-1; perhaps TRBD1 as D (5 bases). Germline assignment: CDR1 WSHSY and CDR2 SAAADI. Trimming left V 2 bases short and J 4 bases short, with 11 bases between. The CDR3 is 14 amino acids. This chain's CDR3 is CASSEGAGVTEAFF. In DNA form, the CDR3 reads TGCGCCAGCAGTGAGGGAGCGGGGGTCACTGAAGCTTTCTTT.

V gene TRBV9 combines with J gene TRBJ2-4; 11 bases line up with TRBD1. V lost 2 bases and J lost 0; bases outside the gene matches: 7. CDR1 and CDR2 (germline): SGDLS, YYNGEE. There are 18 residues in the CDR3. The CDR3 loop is CASSVGTGGNIAKNIQYF. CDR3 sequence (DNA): TGTGCCAGCAGCGTCGGGACAGGGGGGAATATAGCCAAAAACATTCAGTACTTC.